This T cell receptor beta chain was observed in a study of cytomegalovirus exposure and HLA in healthy donors. About the study: Unique TCR beta sequences numbering around 110 million came from about 179 million T cells in an earlier analysis.

Both 60 Vbeta primers and 13 Jbeta primers went into the PCR. The table came from immunoSEQ multiplex PCR; TCRdb's copy has only in-frame clones and leaves some out. The repertoire has hundreds of thousands of clones, approximately 90% of them found once; the top ten carry about 2%. This CDR3 contains 14 residues. V shed 2 bases and J shed 11 bases, with 18 bases lying between them. Germline CDR1 SGHVS, CDR2 FQNEAQ. V is TRBV7-8 and J is TRBJ1-2; D perhaps matches TRBD1 (6 bases). This TCR derives from a woman younger than 30 in good health and CMV-seronegative. Source material: PBMCs. CDR3 region: CASSLTGNLGLYTF. The CDR3, as DNA: TGTGCCAGCAGCTTAACAGGGAATCTCGGATTGTACACCTTC.